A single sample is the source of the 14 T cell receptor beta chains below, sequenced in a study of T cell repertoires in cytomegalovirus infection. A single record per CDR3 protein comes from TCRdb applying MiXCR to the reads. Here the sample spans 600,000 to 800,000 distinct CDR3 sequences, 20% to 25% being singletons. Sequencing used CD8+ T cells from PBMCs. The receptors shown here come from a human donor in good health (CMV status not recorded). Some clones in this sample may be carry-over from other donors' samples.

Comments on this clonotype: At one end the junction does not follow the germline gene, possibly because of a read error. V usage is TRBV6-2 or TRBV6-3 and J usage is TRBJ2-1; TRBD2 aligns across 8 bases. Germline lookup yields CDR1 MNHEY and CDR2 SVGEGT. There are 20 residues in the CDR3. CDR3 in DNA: TGTGCCAGCAGATACTCGATTCAAATAGCGGGACACCTACCCCGGGGTGAGCAGTTCTTC. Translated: CASRYSIQIAGHLPRGEQFF.

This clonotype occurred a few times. The CDR3 loop reads CASTPAPAGGISYEQYV. CDR3 in DNA: TGTGCCAGCACTCCCGCCCCGGCAGGGGGTATTTCCTACGAGCAGTACGTC. This chain uses TRBV25-1 with TRBJ2-7, with 7 bases fitting TRBD1. Germline V gives CDR1 MGHDK, CDR2 SYGVNS. This CDR3 contains 17 residues. Trimming at V came to 7 bases and at J to 1 base, leaving 16 bases not matched to a gene.

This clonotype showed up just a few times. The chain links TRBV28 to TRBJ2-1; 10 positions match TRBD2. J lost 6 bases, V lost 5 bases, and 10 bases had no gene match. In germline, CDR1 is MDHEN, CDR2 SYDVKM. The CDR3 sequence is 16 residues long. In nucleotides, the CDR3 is TGTGCCAGCAGTCCCTGGGAGCGGGGGGGCCCCAATGAGCAGTTCTTC. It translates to CASSPWERGGPNEQFF.

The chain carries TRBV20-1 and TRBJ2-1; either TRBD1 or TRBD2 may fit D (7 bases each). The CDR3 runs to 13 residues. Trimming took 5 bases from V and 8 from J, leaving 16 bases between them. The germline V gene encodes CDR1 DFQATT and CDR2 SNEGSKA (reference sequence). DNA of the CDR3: TGCAGTGCTCCAGGGGGGAGGGCGTATGAGCAGTTCTTC. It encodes CSAPGGRAYEQFF.

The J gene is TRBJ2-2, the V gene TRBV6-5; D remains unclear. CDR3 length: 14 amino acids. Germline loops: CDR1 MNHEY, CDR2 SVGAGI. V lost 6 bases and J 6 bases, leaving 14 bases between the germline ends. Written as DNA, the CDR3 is TGTGCCAGCAGCTATTATGTCCGCGCCGGGGAGCTGTTTTTT. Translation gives CASSYYVRAGELFF.

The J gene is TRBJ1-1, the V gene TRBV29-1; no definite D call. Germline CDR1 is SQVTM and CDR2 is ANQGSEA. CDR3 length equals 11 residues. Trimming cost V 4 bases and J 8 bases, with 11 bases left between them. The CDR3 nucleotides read TGCAGCGTTGTCACAGCGGTGGAAGCTTTCTTT. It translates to CSVVTAVEAFF.

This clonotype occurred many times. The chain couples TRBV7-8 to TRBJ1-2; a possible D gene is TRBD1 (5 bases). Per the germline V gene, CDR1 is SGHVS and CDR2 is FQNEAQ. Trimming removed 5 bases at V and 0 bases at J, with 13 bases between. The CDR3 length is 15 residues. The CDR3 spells CASSLRDPANYGYTF. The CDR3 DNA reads TGTGCCAGCAGCCTCCGGGACCCAGCTAACTATGGCTACACCTTC.

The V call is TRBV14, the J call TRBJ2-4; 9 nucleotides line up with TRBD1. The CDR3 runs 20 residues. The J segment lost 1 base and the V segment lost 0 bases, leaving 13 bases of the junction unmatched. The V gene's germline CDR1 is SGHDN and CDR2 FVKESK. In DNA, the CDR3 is TGTGCCAGCAGCCAAGATTGGAACCCCGACAGGGGGGAGGCCAAAAACATTCAGTACTTC. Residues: CASSQDWNPDRGEAKNIQYF.

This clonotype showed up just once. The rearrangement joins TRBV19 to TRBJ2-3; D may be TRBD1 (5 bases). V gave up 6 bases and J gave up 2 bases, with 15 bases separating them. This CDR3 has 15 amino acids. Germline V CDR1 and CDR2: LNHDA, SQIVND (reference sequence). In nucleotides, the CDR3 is TGTGCCAGTAGCACCCCCAGGGAAGACACAGATACGCAGTATTTT. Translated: CASSTPREDTDTQYF.

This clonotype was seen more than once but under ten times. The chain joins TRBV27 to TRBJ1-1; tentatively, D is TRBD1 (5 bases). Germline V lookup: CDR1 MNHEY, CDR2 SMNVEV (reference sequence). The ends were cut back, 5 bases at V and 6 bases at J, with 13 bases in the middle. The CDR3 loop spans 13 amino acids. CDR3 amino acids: CASSLHRSSEAFF. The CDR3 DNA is TGTGCCAGCAGTCTCCACAGGAGCTCTGAAGCTTTCTTT.

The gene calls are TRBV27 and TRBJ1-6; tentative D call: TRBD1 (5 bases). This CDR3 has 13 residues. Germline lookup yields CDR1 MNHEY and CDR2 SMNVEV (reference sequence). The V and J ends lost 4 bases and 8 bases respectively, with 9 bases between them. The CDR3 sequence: CASSSGFHSPLHF. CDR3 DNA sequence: TGTGCCAGCAGTTCAGGGTTTCATTCACCCCTCCACTTT.

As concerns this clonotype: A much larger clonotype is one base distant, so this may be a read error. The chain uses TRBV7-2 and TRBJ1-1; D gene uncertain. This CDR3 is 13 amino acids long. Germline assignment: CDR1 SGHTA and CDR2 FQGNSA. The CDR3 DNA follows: TGTGTCAGCAGCGGGCCCTGGGTAACTGAAGCTTTCTTT. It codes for CVSSGPWVTEAFF. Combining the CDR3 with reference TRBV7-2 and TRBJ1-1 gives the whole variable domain GAGVSQSPSNKVTEKGKDVELRCDPISGHTALYWYRQSLGQGLEFLIYFQGNSAPDKSGLPSDRFSAERTGGSVSTLTIQRTQQEDSAVYLCVSSGPWVTEAFFGQGTRLTVV.

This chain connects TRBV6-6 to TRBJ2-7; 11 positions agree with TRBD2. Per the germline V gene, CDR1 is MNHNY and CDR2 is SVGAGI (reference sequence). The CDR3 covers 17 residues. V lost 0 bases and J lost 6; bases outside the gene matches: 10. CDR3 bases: TGTGCCAGCAGTTACTCGAAGCTAGCGGGGGGCGGGGGCGAGCAGTACGTC. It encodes CASSYSKLAGGGGEQYV.

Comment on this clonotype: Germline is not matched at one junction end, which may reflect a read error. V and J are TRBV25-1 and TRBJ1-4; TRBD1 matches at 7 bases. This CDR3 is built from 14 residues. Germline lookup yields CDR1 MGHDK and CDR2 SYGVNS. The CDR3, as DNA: TGTGTCAGCAGTGAAGGGGGCTATTTTGAAAAACTGTTTTTT. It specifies CVSSEGGYFEKLFF.